This T cell receptor beta chain was identified during a study of lymphopenia after photon versus proton radiotherapy. General study points: Under photons, naive T cells and diversity fell while effector/memory populations rose. Oligoclonal CD8+ Temra expansion after nadir drove photon patients' diversity drop. Larger post-nadir TCR diversity loss correlated inversely with survival in deceased patients.

This table comes from immunoSEQ multiplex PCR, and its TCRdb copy is limited to in-frame clones, with some not included. The top ten hold less than 7% of the sample, which has some 30,000 clones, roughly 90% seen once. The CDR3 spans 14 residues. V was shortened by 4 bases and J by 9 bases, with 17 bases between the two germline ends. Germline V lookup: CDR1 SGHNT, CDR2 YYREEE (reference sequence). Turning to this clone: Its specificity is unknown.

The specimen was peripheral blood, collected from a patient treated with photon-based radiotherapy. The clonotype comes from a woman aged 45 to 65 with pancreatic cancer. V gene TRBV5-4 combines with J gene TRBJ2-1, with D unresolved. The CDR3, as DNA: TGTGCCAGCAGCCCCCCAAGCGTCGGTGGTGAGCAGTTCTTC. Residues: CASSPPSVGGEQFF.